This T cell receptor (beta chain) was recorded in a study of blood T cells in healthy people across ages. Study-level points and caveats: More naive CD4+ cells and higher diversity marked long-lived donors relative to aged donors. Lack of knowledge of donor CMV status possibly confounded expanded clonotype changes.

On this clonotype: Antigen unknown.

Per-sample yields of isolated PBMCs were at least 6 million. Next came a second PCR, run for about 7 to 11 cycles, which used a sample-barcoded 5' primer along with a J-beta primer mix. Via MiXCR, TCRdb re-called the 5' RACE reads, giving one row per CDR3 protein. The sample yields about 1.4 million distinct CDR3 sequences, approximately 59% seen once. Germline lookup yields CDR1 LNHNV and CDR2 YYDKDF (reference sequence). The CDR3 consists of 14 residues. V was trimmed by 8 bases and J by 5 bases, leaving 15 bases between them. This sequence was found in a man aged 18 to 29 in good health. V gene TRBV15 combines with J gene TRBJ1-4; maybe TRBD1 (5 bases). The material sequenced was blood. The CDR3 sequence: CATGLAGGNEKLFF. The CDR3 DNA follows: TGTGCCACCGGACTAGCGGGGGGAAATGAAAAACTGTTTTTT.